The entry that follows covers one T cell receptor beta chain sequence. Its antigen is unidentified. The sample belongs to a study of siplizumab effects on memory and regulatory T cells. Some clones are missing from TCRdb's copy, which holds only in-frame ones; the method was immunoSEQ multiplex PCR. The sample holds about 99,000 clones, over 90% seen once. Findings and caveats of the study: Memory T cells appeared less diverse than naive cells, which seemed to contribute substantially to alloresponse.

V was pared by 10 bases and J by 4 bases, with 17 bases between. The CDR3 has 14 amino acids. From germline, CDR1 is MNHEY and CDR2 SVGAGI. This TCR was sampled from a human donor in good health. The chain uses TRBV6-5 and TRBJ1-3; TRBD1 might be the D (5 bases). The source material was Tregs sorted from blood. In DNA, the CDR3 is TGTGCCACCAAGATAGGGGTTTCAGGAAACACCATATATTTT. Its protein is CATKIGVSGNTIYF.